The sequence of this T cell receptor beta chain was determined in a study of cytomegalovirus exposure and HLA in healthy donors. General study findings and limits: The study labeled 180 or so TCR beta chains cytomegalovirus-associated. According to a subsequent analysis, TCR clusters identified in the first cohort showed a tendency to co-occur across the approximately 110 validation repertoires. Specificity for CMV antigens was confirmed in vitro for three of the CMV-associated chains.

The CDR3 runs to 12 residues. From germline, CDR1 is SGHNT and CDR2 YENEEA. The ends were cut back, 5 bases at V and 7 bases at J, with 11 bases in the middle. Clones were read by immunoSEQ multiplex PCR, and TCRdb kept only the in-frame ones, dropping some. The repertoire holds tens of thousands of clones, 95% to 97% seen once, with approximately 2.5% in the top ten. As for this clone: Its antigen is still unknown.

The genes are TRBV11-3 and TRBJ1-2, with TRBD1 as a possible D gene (6 bases). The sequence came from a man between 18 and 29 years old in good health and CMV-seronegative. Input material: PBMCs. As DNA, the CDR3 is TGTGCCAGCAGCACGGACAGTAGTGGCTACACCTTC. Its translation is CASSTDSSGYTF.